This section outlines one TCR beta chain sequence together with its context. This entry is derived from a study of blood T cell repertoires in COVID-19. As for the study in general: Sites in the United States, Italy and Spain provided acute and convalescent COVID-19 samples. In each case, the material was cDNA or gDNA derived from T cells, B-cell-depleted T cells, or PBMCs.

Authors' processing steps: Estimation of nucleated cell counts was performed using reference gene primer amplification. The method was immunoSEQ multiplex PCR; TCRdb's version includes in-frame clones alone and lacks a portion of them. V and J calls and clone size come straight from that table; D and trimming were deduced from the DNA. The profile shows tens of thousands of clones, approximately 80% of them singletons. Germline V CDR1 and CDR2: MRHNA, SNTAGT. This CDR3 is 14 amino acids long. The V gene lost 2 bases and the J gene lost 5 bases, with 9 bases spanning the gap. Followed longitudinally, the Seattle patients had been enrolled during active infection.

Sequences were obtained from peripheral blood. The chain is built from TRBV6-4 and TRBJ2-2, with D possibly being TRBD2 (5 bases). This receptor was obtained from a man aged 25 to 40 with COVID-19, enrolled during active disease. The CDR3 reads CASSDGGTTGELFF. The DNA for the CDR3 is TGTGCCAGCAGTGACGGAGGAACGACCGGGGAGCTGTTTTTT.